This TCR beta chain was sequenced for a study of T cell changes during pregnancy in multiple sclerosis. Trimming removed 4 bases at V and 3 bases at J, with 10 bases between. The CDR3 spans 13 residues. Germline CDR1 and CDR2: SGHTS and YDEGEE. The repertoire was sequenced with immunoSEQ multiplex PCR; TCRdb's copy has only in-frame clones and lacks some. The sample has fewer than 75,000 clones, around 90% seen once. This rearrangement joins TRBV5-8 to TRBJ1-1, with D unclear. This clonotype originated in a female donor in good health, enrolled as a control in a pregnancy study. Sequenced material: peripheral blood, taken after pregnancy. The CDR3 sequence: CASSLAPYTEAFF. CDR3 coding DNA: TGTGCCAGCAGCCTGGCTCCGTACACTGAAGCTTTCTTT.